The rows below give T cell receptor beta chains drawn from one sample of a study of immune characterization of retroperitoneal liposarcoma. TCRdb itself ran the PCR reads through MiXCR, one entry per CDR3 protein. This sample has about 10,000 distinct CDR3 sequences; roughly a quarter occur once, and the top ten carry roughly 19%. Source material: blood. All receptors come from a male donor with retroperitoneal liposarcoma. CDR3s include the opening cysteine and the closing phenylalanine or tryptophan. D genes are given only for firm matches.

V gene	D gene	J gene	CDR3 protein
TRBV30	-	TRBJ2-3	CAWSVGIGVDTQYF
TRBV11-1	-	TRBJ2-1	CASSLADRGMEQFF
TRBV6-4	-	TRBJ2-1	CASSPQGGSYNEQFF
TRBV23-1	TRBD2	TRBJ2-1	CASSQNGLRLAGNEQFF
TRBV6-1	TRBD2	TRBJ2-1	CASRGMAGGRYNEQFF
TRBV12-3/TRBV12-4	TRBD2	TRBJ2-4	CASSLWASGGKDVKAKNIQYF
TRBV6-1	TRBD2	TRBJ2-7	CASKGSSGASEQYF
TRBV28	-	TRBJ2-3	CASSLAGDTQYF
TRBV6-1	TRBD1	TRBJ2-1	CASSLTGGAPSYNEQFF
TRBV6-5	-	TRBJ1-2	CASSYSITGFGYTF
TRBV6-1	-	TRBJ1-4	CASSEARGRGEKLFF
TRBV9	-	TRBJ1-2	CASSGTGAANYGYTF
TRBV6-6	TRBD2	TRBJ2-1	CASSWTSGGYNEQFF
TRBV5-6	TRBD1	TRBJ1-1	CASSDTGATEAFF
TRBV20-1	TRBD1	-	CSARDPGQGNNEQFF
TRBV4-1	-	TRBJ2-2	CASSQAFANTGELFF
TRBV6-1	-	TRBJ2-1	CASSVGRGYNEQFF
TRBV6-1	TRBD1	TRBJ1-1	CASSVDRENTEAFF
TRBV6-1	-	TRBJ1-2	CASTPGRINYGYTF
TRBV6-4	TRBD2	TRBJ2-1	CASSEGSRGGRPNEQFF
TRBV6-1	-	TRBJ1-6	CASSRPGSKPLHF
TRBV4-1	TRBD2	TRBJ2-1	CASSRPGLAGGTFCEQFF
TRBV6-4	-	TRBJ1-2	CASSDSPRGLDGYTF
TRBV4-1	-	TRBJ2-2	CASSRFSTGELFF
TRBV27	-	TRBJ1-2	CASKGGGWGGYTF
TRBV6-6	TRBD1	TRBJ1-1	CATRGTGLLNTEAFF
TRBV25-1	-	-	CASGDNPYEQYF
TRBV6-1	-	TRBJ1-1	CASSMGQNTEAFF
TRBV7-8	-	TRBJ2-2	CASSFTGELFF
TRBV12-3/TRBV12-4	TRBD2	TRBJ2-1	CASRTSGNSEQFF
TRBV6-5	TRBD1	TRBJ1-4	CASSAGGNEKLFF
TRBV12-3/TRBV12-4	TRBD2	TRBJ2-1	CASSFSGGPMDEQFF
TRBV4-3	-	TRBJ1-3	CASSQDGSRVNTIYF
TRBV6-1	-	TRBJ2-1	CASSDRLAYEQFF
TRBV12-3/TRBV12-4	TRBD2	TRBJ2-3	CASRTSSTDTQYF
TRBV6-1	-	TRBJ2-3	CASSDLLGSSTDTQYF
TRBV3-1	-	-	CASSPRSRGEQYF
TRBV19	-	TRBJ2-7	CASSRGSEQYF
TRBV27	TRBD1	TRBJ1-5	CASSPGQLNQPQHF
TRBV29-1	TRBD2	TRBJ2-1	CSVVERGVSIEQFF
TRBV7-6	-	TRBJ1-1	CASSDSGEPTEAFF